Presented here are 20 T cell receptor beta chains from one specimen sequenced in a study of T-cell memory formation after mild COVID-19. MiXCR, applied by TCRdb to the 5' RACE reads, yields one record per CDR3 protein. This table has 220,000 or so distinct CDR3 sequences, around 9.5% appearing once. Sequenced material: PBMCs or a T cell subset sorted from them (not recorded which). The receptors derive from a young man who had mild COVID-19 (a few samples of this study predate the infection). Cell type and time point are not known.

The rearrangement joins TRBV5-1 to TRBJ2-5; no definite D call. The V gene's germline CDR1 is SGHRS and CDR2 YFSETQ. CDR3 length: 17 amino acids. V shed 0 bases and J shed 0 bases, with 15 bases lying between them. DNA for the CDR3: TGCGCCAGCAGCTTGGCCGTGGTAGATTCTCACCAAGAGACCCAGTACTTC. It yields the protein CASSLAVVDSHQETQYF.

This clonotype was seen more than once but under ten times. This chain uses TRBV30 with TRBJ2-7; 7 bases fit TRBD1. The CDR3 consists of 14 residues. Germline lookup yields CDR1 GTSNPN and CDR2 SVGIG (reference sequence). V shed 5 bases and J 3 bases; nucleotides not matched to a gene: 10. The CDR3 is CAWGAGDRYYEQYF. CDR3 nucleotide sequence: TGTGCCTGGGGAGCCGGGGACAGATACTACGAGCAGTACTTC.

This clonotype showed up many times. The chain employs TRBV20-1 and TRBJ2-5; D gene ambiguous. The germline V gene encodes CDR1 DFQATT and CDR2 SNEGSKA (reference sequence). CDR3 size: 14 residues. Deletions cut 6 bases from V and 5 bases from J, with 19 bases between. The CDR3 DNA reads TGCAGTGCCCAGGACGTGTCAATTCGCGAGACCCAGTACTTC. Translating it yields CSAQDVSIRETQYF.

This clonotype showed up just a few times. V and J are TRBV7-2 and TRBJ2-1; D is uncertain. This CDR3 spans 12 amino acids. Trimming removed 2 bases at V and 7 bases at J, with 6 bases between. The V gene's germline CDR1 is SGHTA and CDR2 FQGNSA. CDR3 DNA: TGTGCCAGCAGCTTATTCAGGAATGAGCAGTTCTTC. Encoded protein: CASSLFRNEQFF.

The chain joins TRBV5-1 to TRBJ1-5; D is perhaps TRBD1 (5 bases). Per germline, CDR1 SGHRS and CDR2 YFSETQ. The CDR3 extends over 16 amino acids. The ends were cut back, 6 bases at V and 3 bases at J, with 19 bases in the middle. DNA for the CDR3: TGCGCCAGCACTTATTGGGGCCCCATGCCCAATCAGCCCCAGCATTTT. Amino acids: CASTYWGPMPNQPQHF. The variable domain in full, with the rest retrieved from reference TRBV5-1 and TRBJ1-5, is KAGVTQTPRYLIKTRGQQVTLSCSPISGHRSVSWYQQTPGQGLQFLFEYFSETQRNKGNFPGRFSGRQFSNSRSEMNVSTLELGDSALYLCASTYWGPMPNQPQHFGDGTRLSIL.

The chain employs TRBV5-4 and TRBJ1-2; TRBD1 is a possible D gene (5 bases). The length of the CDR3 is 13 residues. The germline V gene encodes CDR1 SGHNT and CDR2 YYREEE (reference sequence). The V and J ends lost 4 bases and 4 bases respectively, with 11 bases between them. The DNA of the CDR3 is TGTGCCAGCAGCCTCGACAGTGCCTATGGCTACACCTTC. Residues: CASSLDSAYGYTF.

The chain employs TRBV19 and TRBJ1-2; no reliable D call. Looked up from germline, CDR1 is LNHDA and CDR2 is SQIVND (reference sequence). The CDR3 contains 13 residues. Trimming cost V 0 bases and J 8 bases, with 10 bases left between them. DNA of the CDR3: TGTGCCAGTAGTATAGATCGGACGCGGGGCTACACCTTC. It translates to CASSIDRTRGYTF.

The V and J genes are TRBV24-1 and TRBJ2-1; 13 bases agree with TRBD2. The CDR3 sequence is 16 residues long. J lost 8 bases, V lost 3 bases, and 6 bases had no gene match. Germline CDR1 KGHDR, CDR2 SFDVKD. This CDR3 is CATSDPTSGGYDEQFF. The CDR3 bases are TGTGCCACCAGTGATCCGACTAGCGGGGGGTATGATGAGCAGTTCTTC.

This clonotype was found many times. The chain recombines TRBV7-8 with TRBJ2-5, with unresolved D. The V and J ends lost 5 bases and 7 bases respectively, with 11 bases between them. The CDR3 runs to 12 residues. Germline V gene data show CDR1 as SGHVS and CDR2 as FQNEAQ. The CDR3 nucleotides read TGTGCCAGCAGCGCCCTGGTGCGGACCCAGTACTTC. Translation: CASSALVRTQYF.

This clonotype was seen a handful of times. The J gene is TRBJ2-3, the V gene TRBV4-1; 10 bases map to TRBD2. In germline, CDR1 is MGHRA, CDR2 YSYEKL. The CDR3 has 17 amino acids. V lost 5 bases and J lost 0; bases outside the gene matches: 8. The CDR3 sequence is CASSRNSGGPSTDTQYF. In DNA form, the CDR3 reads TGCGCCAGCAGCAGAAATAGCGGGGGGCCTAGCACAGATACGCAGTATTTT.

This clonotype was recorded many times. The chain uses TRBV4-1 and TRBJ2-7; D is possibly TRBD2 (6 bases). The CDR3 covers 14 residues. Germline CDR1 MGHRA, CDR2 YSYEKL. Deletions cut 5 bases from V and 2 bases from J, with 13 bases between. In nucleotides, the CDR3 is TGCGCCAGCAGCTCGGGAGCCGGGACCTACGAGCAGTACTTC. Translated, it gives CASSSGAGTYEQYF.

This clonotype was observed a few times. In DNA, the CDR3 is TGTGCCAGCAGACATAGGCCGGGGCGGGGGAGCTCCTACGAGCAGTACTTC. It specifies CASRHRPGRGSSYEQYF. The chain is built from TRBV7-2 and TRBJ2-7; 7 bases are shared with TRBD2. V lost 6 bases and J lost 0; bases outside the gene matches: 14. The CDR3 is 17 amino acids. CDR1 and CDR2 (germline): SGHTA, FQGNSA.

This chain uses TRBV9 with TRBJ2-3; a weak D match, TRBD2 (6 bases). This CDR3 is built from 13 residues. CDR1 SGDLS and CDR2 YYNGEE come from the germline V gene. The V gene lost 3 bases and the J gene lost 8 bases, with 13 bases spanning the gap. As DNA, the CDR3 is TGTGCCAGCAGCGATCGGAGGGGCGGTACGCAGTATTTT. Protein sequence: CASSDRRGGTQYF.

The chain links TRBV5-1 to TRBJ2-1; 14 bases are shared with TRBD2. V lost 2 bases, J lost 0 bases, and 4 bases stayed unmatched. Germline V lookup: CDR1 SGHRS, CDR2 YFSETQ. The CDR3 contains 18 residues. The chain's CDR3 is CASSFSGTSGSSYNEQFF. The CDR3 DNA sequence: TGCGCCAGCAGCTTCTCCGGGACTAGCGGGAGCTCCTACAATGAGCAGTTCTTC. Full variable domain (outside the CDR3, taken from reference TRBV5-1 and TRBJ2-1): KAGVTQTPRYLIKTRGQQVTLSCSPISGHRSVSWYQQTPGQGLQFLFEYFSETQRNKGNFPGRFSGRQFSNSRSEMNVSTLELGDSALYLCASSFSGTSGSSYNEQFFGPGTRLTVL.

This clonotype was counted only a few times. The rearrangement links TRBV6-2 or TRBV6-3 to TRBJ2-7; D tentatively fits TRBD1 or TRBD2 (5 bases each). The CDR3 is 11 residues long. In germline, CDR1 is MNHEY, CDR2 SVGEGT. Trimming shortened V by 3 bases and J by 8 bases, and 8 bases separated the two germline ends. The CDR3 DNA reads TGTGCCAGCAGTTATCCGGGACAGCAGTACTTC. Translation gives CASSYPGQQYF.

About this clonotype itself: A much larger clone is a single base away; this may be a read error. This chain links TRBV14 with TRBJ1-1; D gene ambiguous. Trimming shortened V by 3 bases and J by 0 bases, and 5 bases separated the two germline ends. Germline V gene data show CDR1 as SGHDN and CDR2 as FVKESK. The CDR3 is 13 amino acids. CDR3 sequence: CASSQNMNTEAFF. DNA for the CDR3: TGTGCCAGCAGCCAGAACATGAACACTGAAGCTTTCTTT.

This clonotype came up a few times. This chain joins TRBV7-9 and TRBJ1-2, with 9 bases lining up with TRBD1. The CDR3 length is 15 residues. The J segment lost 8 bases and the V segment lost 1 base, leaving 8 bases of the junction unmatched. Germline loops: CDR1 SEHNR, CDR2 FQNEAQ (reference sequence). The CDR3: CASSLDRTGVLGYTF. The CDR3 DNA reads as TGTGCCAGCAGCTTAGATCGGACAGGGGTTTTAGGCTACACCTTC.

This clonotype occurred a few times. The genes are TRBV29-1 and TRBJ1-1; D remains unclear. V lost 6 bases and J lost 2, with 19 bases in between. The germline V gene encodes CDR1 SQVTM and CDR2 ANQGSEA. The CDR3 loop spans 15 amino acids. This CDR3 reads CSVVVAGRKNTEAFF. The CDR3 DNA sequence: TGCAGCGTGGTTGTGGCGGGTAGGAAAAACACTGAAGCTTTCTTT.

In this sample, this clonotype turned up a few times. A clone one base away is much larger, so this may be a read error. This chain connects TRBV7-2 to TRBJ2-5; D uncertain. The ends were cut back, 3 bases at V and 5 bases at J, with 4 bases in the middle. The germline CDR1 and CDR2 sequences are SGHTA and FQGNSA. There are 11 residues in the CDR3. CDR3 coding DNA: TGTGCCAGCAGCTTCTGGGAGACCCAGTACTTC. Amino acids: CASSFWETQYF.

This clonotype has just a few counts. The chain uses TRBV6-2 or TRBV6-3 and TRBJ2-5; D not certain. Germline V gives CDR1 MNHEY, CDR2 SVGEGT. Trimming took 8 bases from V and 1 from J, leaving 11 bases between them. This CDR3 contains 13 residues. This CDR3 is CASCDPPQETQYF. The CDR3 bases are TGTGCCAGCTGCGACCCCCCCCAAGAGACCCAGTACTTC.